Listed below are T cell receptor beta chains from one sample, sequenced in a study of human T cells and chemical hapten exposure. TCRdb recomputed calls from the RACE reads with MiXCR, one row per CDR3 protein. The table records approximately 71,000 distinct CDR3 sequences, more than 8% of them present only once. Sequencing was performed on whole blood, taken in connection with sensitization to the hapten diphenylcyclopropenone (DPC). The receptors originated from a woman aged 40 to 50 with alopecia areata. Some clones in this sample may be carry-over from other donors' samples. Each CDR3 is given with its conserved first and last residue. The order of the fields is V gene, J gene, clone size, D gene, CDR3 DNA, CDR3 protein. D genes are given only for firm matches. Part of the rows lack a size; the others show once, few, many or a class for expanded clones.

v_gene: TRBV4-1; j_gene: TRBJ2-7; abundance: .; d_gene: TRBD1; CDR3nt: TGCGCCAGCAGCCAAGATCCCGGACAGGGGGTTATCTACGAGCAGTACTTC; CDR3aa: CASSQDPGQGVIYEQYF
v_gene: TRBV9; j_gene: TRBJ2-3; abundance: .; d_gene: .; CDR3nt: TGTGCCAGCAGCGTGGGACAAGGGGTCCTGGATACGCAGTATTTT; CDR3aa: CASSVGQGVLDTQYF
v_gene: TRBV12-3/TRBV12-4; j_gene: TRBJ2-3; abundance: .; d_gene: .; CDR3nt: TGTGCCAGCAATTGGGCGGGCACAGATACGCAGTATTTT; CDR3aa: CASNWAGTDTQYF
v_gene: TRBV23-1; j_gene: TRBJ2-3; abundance: few; d_gene: .; CDR3nt: TGCGCCAGCAGTCAATCGGAATCCCCCAGGGGAGATACGCAGTATTTT; CDR3aa: CASSQSESPRGDTQYF
v_gene: TRBV18; j_gene: TRBJ1-1; abundance: many; d_gene: .; CDR3nt: TGTGCCAGCTTAGAGGTGGGGAACACTGAAGCTTTCTTT; CDR3aa: CASLEVGNTEAFF
v_gene: TRBV7-2; j_gene: TRBJ1-5; abundance: .; d_gene: TRBD1; CDR3nt: TGTGCCAGCAGCTTGGGGACAGGAGCGGGCAATCAGCCCCAGCATTTT; CDR3aa: CASSLGTGAGNQPQHF
v_gene: TRBV5-1; j_gene: TRBJ1-6; abundance: few; d_gene: .; CDR3nt: TGCGCCAGCCGAAAAACGACAGTCACTAATTCACCCCTCCACTTT; CDR3aa: CASRKTTVTNSPLHF
v_gene: TRBV7-8; j_gene: TRBJ2-7; abundance: many; d_gene: .; CDR3nt: TGTGCCAGCAGCCTTCCGGACTTCGGGGGATCCTACGAGCAGTACTTC; CDR3aa: CASSLPDFGGSYEQYF
v_gene: TRBV12-3/TRBV12-4; j_gene: TRBJ2-3; abundance: many; d_gene: .; CDR3nt: TGTGCCAGCAGTTTAGTAACCACAGATACGCAGTATTTT; CDR3aa: CASSLVTTDTQYF
v_gene: TRBV6-2/TRBV6-3; j_gene: TRBJ2-1; abundance: .; d_gene: TRBD2; CDR3nt: TGTGCCAGCAGTTCTGGGACTAGCGCAGAGAATGAGCAGTTCTTC; CDR3aa: CASSSGTSAENEQFF
v_gene: TRBV12-3/TRBV12-4; j_gene: TRBJ2-6; abundance: many; d_gene: TRBD2; CDR3nt: TGTGCCAGCAGTTTGGGCGTCCCGGGAGGAAGCTCTGGGGCCAACGTCCTGACTTTC; CDR3aa: CASSLGVPGGSSGANVLTF
v_gene: TRBV7-2; j_gene: TRBJ2-3; abundance: many; d_gene: .; CDR3nt: TGTGCCAGCAGCTTAAGATCCCGGTTTAGCACAGATACGCAGTATTTT; CDR3aa: CASSLRSRFSTDTQYF
v_gene: TRBV20-1; j_gene: TRBJ1-4; abundance: many; d_gene: .; CDR3nt: TGCAGTGCTAGGGGGCCCAAGACTCCGGGTAATGAAAAACTGTTTTTT; CDR3aa: CSARGPKTPGNEKLFF
v_gene: TRBV25-1; j_gene: TRBJ1-2; abundance: few; d_gene: TRBD1; CDR3nt: TGTGCCAGCAGTGAACCCCAGGGACAGCCTGGCTATGGCTACACCTTC; CDR3aa: CASSEPQGQPGYGYTF
v_gene: TRBV5-4; j_gene: TRBJ2-7; abundance: many; d_gene: TRBD1; CDR3nt: TGTGCCAGCAGTCCTGGTCGAGGACAGGGCTACGAGCAGTACTTC; CDR3aa: CASSPGRGQGYEQYF
v_gene: TRBV5-6; j_gene: TRBJ2-2; abundance: many; d_gene: .; CDR3nt: TGTGCCAGCAGCTTCCTGAGTACCGGGGAGCTGTTTTTT; CDR3aa: CASSFLSTGELFF
v_gene: TRBV30; j_gene: TRBJ2-3; abundance: many; d_gene: TRBD2; CDR3nt: TGTGCCTGGAGTGAGGGACTAGCGGGGGGGCAAGATACGCAGTATTTT; CDR3aa: CAWSEGLAGGQDTQYF
v_gene: TRBV10-2; j_gene: TRBJ2-1; abundance: many; d_gene: TRBD2; CDR3nt: TGCGCCAGCAGAAGTAGCGGGGGGGCCGGGTATGAGCAGTTCTTC; CDR3aa: CASRSSGGAGYEQFF
v_gene: TRBV6-2/TRBV6-3; j_gene: TRBJ2-1; abundance: few; d_gene: .; CDR3nt: TGTGCCAGCAGTTATTCCCCCCTCAGGGGTCCCCAGGTGGGGAATGAGCAGTTCTTC; CDR3aa: CASSYSPLRGPQVGNEQFF
v_gene: TRBV2; j_gene: TRBJ1-1; abundance: many; d_gene: .; CDR3nt: TGTGCCAGCAAAATTTGGATGGGGAACACTGAAGCTTTCTTT; CDR3aa: CASKIWMGNTEAFF
v_gene: TRBV27; j_gene: TRBJ1-6; abundance: many; d_gene: TRBD1; CDR3nt: TGTGCCAGCAGTCCAGGGACAGCCAATTCACCCCTCCACTTT; CDR3aa: CASSPGTANSPLHF
v_gene: TRBV6-2/TRBV6-3; j_gene: TRBJ2-7; abundance: .; d_gene: .; CDR3nt: TGTGCCAGCAGCCACACCTACGAGCAGTACTTC; CDR3aa: CASSHTYEQYF
v_gene: TRBV7-9; j_gene: TRBJ1-2; abundance: many; d_gene: TRBD1; CDR3nt: TGTGCCAGCAGCCCTGGGCAGGGGGCAGGCTACACCTTC; CDR3aa: CASSPGQGAGYTF
v_gene: TRBV18; j_gene: TRBJ2-7; abundance: few; d_gene: TRBD1; CDR3nt: TGTGCCAGCTCACCAAATGACTTCCTTGGGACAGGGTACTACGAGCAGTACTTC; CDR3aa: CASSPNDFLGTGYYEQYF
v_gene: TRBV7-9; j_gene: TRBJ1-1; abundance: many; d_gene: TRBD1; CDR3nt: TGTGCCAGCAGCCCACGACAGGGCTCAAACACTGAAGCTTTCTTT; CDR3aa: CASSPRQGSNTEAFF
v_gene: TRBV6-2/TRBV6-3; j_gene: TRBJ1-1; abundance: .; d_gene: .; CDR3nt: TGTGCCAGCAGGCTCTTAAACATGAACACTGAAGCTTTCTTT; CDR3aa: CASRLLNMNTEAFF
v_gene: TRBV4-1; j_gene: TRBJ2-5; abundance: many; d_gene: .; CDR3nt: TGCGCCAGCAGCCAAGATCCCAGTGGGCTGGTGACAGCAGAGACCCAGTACTTC; CDR3aa: CASSQDPSGLVTAETQYF
v_gene: TRBV20-1; j_gene: TRBJ1-6; abundance: few; d_gene: TRBD1; CDR3nt: TGCAGTGCTAGAGACCCTTCGGCCACAGGGGGTGATTCACCCCTCCACTTT; CDR3aa: CSARDPSATGGDSPLHF
v_gene: TRBV6-5; j_gene: TRBJ2-3; abundance: few; d_gene: .; CDR3nt: TGTGCCAGCAGTTACTCGAACTACGTTTCAGGCACAGATACGCAGTATTTT; CDR3aa: CASSYSNYVSGTDTQYF
v_gene: TRBV4-2; j_gene: TRBJ2-5; abundance: .; d_gene: .; CDR3nt: TGTGCCAGCAGCACACGAGAGACCCAGTACTTC; CDR3aa: CASSTRETQYF
v_gene: TRBV11-2; j_gene: TRBJ2-5; abundance: .; d_gene: .; CDR3nt: TGTGCCAGCAGCGTGGGAGTAGTGAGGGAAGAGACCCAGTACTTC; CDR3aa: CASSVGVVREETQYF
v_gene: TRBV2; j_gene: TRBJ2-3; abundance: many; d_gene: .; CDR3nt: TGTGCCAGCAGTCCTAGTCAAGATACGCAGTATTTT; CDR3aa: CASSPSQDTQYF
v_gene: TRBV7-2; j_gene: TRBJ2-5; abundance: .; d_gene: TRBD2; CDR3nt: TGTGCCAGCAGCTTAGAGACGGGGGGGCTAAAGACCCAGTACTTC; CDR3aa: CASSLETGGLKTQYF
v_gene: TRBV11-2; j_gene: TRBJ1-1; abundance: few; d_gene: .; CDR3nt: TGTGCCAGCAGCTTAGAGGGTATCACTGAAGCTTTCTTT; CDR3aa: CASSLEGITEAFF
v_gene: TRBV28; j_gene: TRBJ1-1; abundance: .; d_gene: .; CDR3nt: TGTGCCAGCAGTTTTCCGGGGCAGCGAGGTCCTGAAGCTTTCTTT; CDR3aa: CASSFPGQRGPEAFF
v_gene: TRBV5-1; j_gene: TRBJ2-5; abundance: many; d_gene: .; CDR3nt: TGCGCCAGCACCTGGACAGCTCAAGAGACCCAGTACTTC; CDR3aa: CASTWTAQETQYF
v_gene: TRBV9; j_gene: TRBJ2-7; abundance: many; d_gene: TRBD2; CDR3nt: TGTGCCAGCAGCCCCTCCCCGACTAGCGGGGCCAATAGGCAGTACTTC; CDR3aa: CASSPSPTSGANRQYF
v_gene: TRBV6-5; j_gene: TRBJ1-2; abundance: .; d_gene: TRBD1; CDR3nt: TGTGCCAGCAGTTACTCGAATCATGGGACAGGGATATATGGCTACACCTTC; CDR3aa: CASSYSNHGTGIYGYTF
v_gene: TRBV5-6; j_gene: TRBJ2-2; abundance: many; d_gene: .; CDR3nt: TGTGCCAGCAGCTTGGGGGGGCCCTACACCGGGGAGCTGTTTTTT; CDR3aa: CASSLGGPYTGELFF
v_gene: TRBV11-2; j_gene: TRBJ2-7; abundance: few; d_gene: TRBD1; CDR3nt: TGTGCCAGCAGCTTCCTACCCGGGACAGTCTCCTACGAGCAGTACTTC; CDR3aa: CASSFLPGTVSYEQYF
v_gene: TRBV7-2; j_gene: TRBJ2-1; abundance: many; d_gene: .; CDR3nt: TGTGCCAGCAACTCTAGGGGCGGGGCCTACTCCTACAATGAGCAGTTCTTC; CDR3aa: CASNSRGGAYSYNEQFF
v_gene: TRBV11-2; j_gene: TRBJ2-2; abundance: .; d_gene: .; CDR3nt: TGTGCCAGCAGCTCGGCCCTGAACACCGGGGAGCTGTTTTTT; CDR3aa: CASSSALNTGELFF
v_gene: TRBV7-2; j_gene: TRBJ2-5; abundance: many; d_gene: TRBD2; CDR3nt: TGTGCCAGCAACAGCGGGGGGCTTCAAGAGACCCAGTACTTC; CDR3aa: CASNSGGLQETQYF
v_gene: TRBV6-1; j_gene: TRBJ2-1; abundance: few; d_gene: TRBD2; CDR3nt: TGTGCCAGCAGGAGGACTAGCGGGGGGACGATGTCCTACAATGAGCAGTTCTTC; CDR3aa: CASRRTSGGTMSYNEQFF
v_gene: TRBV11-2; j_gene: TRBJ2-1; abundance: few; d_gene: .; CDR3nt: TGTGCCAGCAGCTTAAACAGGGAATACAATGAGCAGTTCTTC; CDR3aa: CASSLNREYNEQFF
v_gene: TRBV19; j_gene: TRBJ1-5; abundance: .; d_gene: .; CDR3nt: TGTGCCAGTAGTATCCAGTCCGGGCCCCAGCATTTT; CDR3aa: CASSIQSGPQHF
v_gene: TRBV11-2; j_gene: TRBJ2-6; abundance: many; d_gene: .; CDR3nt: TGTGCCAGCAGCCCCCCGAGAGGAATGATAGGCTCTGGGGCCAACGTCCTGACTTTC; CDR3aa: CASSPPRGMIGSGANVLTF
v_gene: TRBV4-1; j_gene: TRBJ1-2; abundance: few; d_gene: TRBD1; CDR3nt: TGCGCCAGCAGCCGAGGGAAGGGGACAGTCTATGGCTACACCTTC; CDR3aa: CASSRGKGTVYGYTF
v_gene: TRBV13; j_gene: TRBJ1-3; abundance: many; d_gene: .; CDR3nt: TGTGCCAGCAGTTTACAGGCGACTTTCTCTGGAAACACCATATATTTT; CDR3aa: CASSLQATFSGNTIYF
v_gene: TRBV6-2/TRBV6-3; j_gene: TRBJ1-6; abundance: many; d_gene: .; CDR3nt: TGTGCCAGCAGTTCCTACAGCAATTCACCCCTCCACTTT; CDR3aa: CASSSYSNSPLHF
v_gene: TRBV5-1; j_gene: TRBJ2-2; abundance: many; d_gene: .; CDR3nt: TGCGCCAGCAGCCCACAGGGTAACACCGGGGAGCTGTTTTTT; CDR3aa: CASSPQGNTGELFF
v_gene: TRBV6-5; j_gene: TRBJ1-1; abundance: .; d_gene: TRBD1; CDR3nt: TGTGCCAGCAGACCGACAGGGGATCACCAAGCTTTCTTT; CDR3aa: CASRPTGDHQAFF
v_gene: TRBV29-1; j_gene: TRBJ1-1; abundance: few; d_gene: .; CDR3nt: TGCAGCGTTACCGAACCAAACACTGAAGCTTTCTTT; CDR3aa: CSVTEPNTEAFF
v_gene: TRBV11-2; j_gene: TRBJ1-2; abundance: many; d_gene: .; CDR3nt: TGTGCCAGCAGCTTAGACCCCCAGGACCCCACAACCTCAAACTATGGCTACACCTTC; CDR3aa: CASSLDPQDPTTSNYGYTF
v_gene: TRBV12-3/TRBV12-4; j_gene: TRBJ2-7; abundance: many; d_gene: .; CDR3nt: TGTGCCAGCACTACAATCGGCGATGAGCAGTACTTC; CDR3aa: CASTTIGDEQYF
v_gene: TRBV7-2; j_gene: TRBJ2-5; abundance: many; d_gene: TRBD2; CDR3nt: TGTGCCAGCAGCTTAGAGGGACTAGCGGGTCAGACCCAGTACTTC; CDR3aa: CASSLEGLAGQTQYF
v_gene: TRBV5-8; j_gene: TRBJ2-3; abundance: many; d_gene: .; CDR3nt: TGTGCCAGCAGCTTCGACGGGGGCGGCACAGATACGCAGTATTTT; CDR3aa: CASSFDGGGTDTQYF